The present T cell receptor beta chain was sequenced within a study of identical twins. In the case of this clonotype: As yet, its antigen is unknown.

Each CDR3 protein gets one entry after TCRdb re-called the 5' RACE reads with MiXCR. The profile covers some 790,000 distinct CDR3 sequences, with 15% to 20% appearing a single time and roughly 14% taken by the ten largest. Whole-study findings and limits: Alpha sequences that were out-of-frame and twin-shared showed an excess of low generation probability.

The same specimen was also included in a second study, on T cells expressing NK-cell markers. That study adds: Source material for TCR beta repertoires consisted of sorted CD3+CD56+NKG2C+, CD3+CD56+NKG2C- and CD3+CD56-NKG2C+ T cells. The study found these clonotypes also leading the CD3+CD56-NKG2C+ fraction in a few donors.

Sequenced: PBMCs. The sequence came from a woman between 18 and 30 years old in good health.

The CDR3 DNA reads TGTGCCAGCACCCACATAAATCCCTACGAGCAGTACTTC. It translates to CASTHINPYEQYF. The genes are TRBV11-3 and TRBJ2-7; D is ambiguous. The length of the CDR3 is 13 residues. The germline V gene encodes CDR1 SGHNT and CDR2 YENEEA. V dropped 7 bases and J dropped 2 bases, with 12 bases sitting between them. The full variable domain, its missing parts supplied by reference TRBV11-3 and TRBJ2-7, is EAGVVQSPRYKIIEKKQPVAFWCNPISGHNTLYWYLQNLGQGPELLIRYENEEAVDDSQLPKDRFSAERLKGVDSTLKIQPAELGDSAVYLCASTHINPYEQYFGPGTRLTVT.